This TCR beta chain appears in the sequencing data of a study of T-cell reconstitution after alpha-beta-depleted transplantation in children. A library of TCRbeta sequences, prepared with unique molecular identifiers, was generated. TCRdb re-analysed the PCR reads in MiXCR, keeping a single row per CDR3 protein. The sample records 450,000 to 500,000 distinct CDR3 sequences, around 12% being singletons. Germline-derived CDR1 and CDR2 are SGHVS and FNYEAQ. Trimming removed 5 bases from V and 3 bases from J; junction bases left unmatched: 11. The CDR3 is 17 amino acids. The sample was PBMCs from the stem cell graft donor, taken from the stem cell graft. The chain recombines TRBV7-6 with TRBJ1-4, with 8 bases identical to TRBD1. The sequence was obtained from a human donor who donated a stem cell graft to a child with combined immunodeficiency. In nucleotides, the CDR3 is TGTGCCAGCAGCCCAGGACAGGGTCTGATAGCTAATGAAAAACTGTTTTTT. It is translated as CASSPGQGLIANEKLFF.